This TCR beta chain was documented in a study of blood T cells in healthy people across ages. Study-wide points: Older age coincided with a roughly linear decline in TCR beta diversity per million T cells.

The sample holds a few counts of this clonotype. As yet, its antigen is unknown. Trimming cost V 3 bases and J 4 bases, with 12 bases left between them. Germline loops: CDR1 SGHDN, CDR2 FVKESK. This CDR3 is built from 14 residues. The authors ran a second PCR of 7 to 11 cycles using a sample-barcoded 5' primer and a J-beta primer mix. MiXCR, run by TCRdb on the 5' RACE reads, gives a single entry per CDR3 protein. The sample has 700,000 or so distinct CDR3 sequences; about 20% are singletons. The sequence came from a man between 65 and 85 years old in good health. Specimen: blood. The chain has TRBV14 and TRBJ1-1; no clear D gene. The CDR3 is CASSQKPLLTEAFF. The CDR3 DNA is TGTGCCAGCAGCCAGAAACCTTTGCTCACTGAAGCTTTCTTT.